This T cell receptor beta chain was found in a study of cytomegalovirus exposure and HLA in healthy donors. At the level of the study: Across some 400 genotyped donors, approximately 81% landed in the Caucasian-associated ancestry cluster.

PCR was performed using 60 Vbeta and 13 Jbeta primers. The assay was immunoSEQ multiplex PCR, and TCRdb's table has in-frame clones only and misses some. The data show around 75,000 clones, and the top ten clones hold about 4.9%. The CDR3 extends over 18 amino acids. The V segment lost 4 bases and the J segment 8 bases; nucleotides outside the gene matches: 17. Germline V CDR1 and CDR2: MNHEY, SMNVEV (reference sequence). The clonotype originates from a man aged 35 to 55 in good health and CMV-seronegative. This chain links TRBV27 with TRBJ2-1, with 10 bases matching TRBD2. The material sequenced was PBMCs. The CDR3 loop reads CASSYLRNGLAEGDEQFF. CDR3 nucleotides: TGTGCCAGCAGTTATTTGAGAAACGGACTAGCGGAGGGGGATGAGCAGTTCTTC.